The clone carrying this T cell receptor (beta chain) was recorded many times. The sample originates from a study of T cells in Graves' hyperthyroidism and ophthalmopathy. The CDR3 has 11 residues. V was cut by 3 bases and J by 11 bases, with 10 bases left in between. Per germline, CDR1 MDHEN and CDR2 SYDVKM. RNA transcripts served as the template for amplifying TCR beta CDR3 regions. The HTBI set primed first-round TCR CDR3 RT-PCR. TCRdb used MiXCR to reprocess the multiplex PCR reads, holding one entry per CDR3 protein. The repertoire holds 350,000 to 400,000 distinct CDR3 sequences, with about a fifth as singletons.

The specimen was blood. This clonotype originated in a woman aged 18-30 years with Graves' hyperthyroidism. The genes are TRBV28 and TRBJ1-1, with D uncertain. As DNA, the CDR3 is TGTGCCAGCAGTTTCTCGACACTGGCTTTCTTT. It encodes CASSFSTLAFF.